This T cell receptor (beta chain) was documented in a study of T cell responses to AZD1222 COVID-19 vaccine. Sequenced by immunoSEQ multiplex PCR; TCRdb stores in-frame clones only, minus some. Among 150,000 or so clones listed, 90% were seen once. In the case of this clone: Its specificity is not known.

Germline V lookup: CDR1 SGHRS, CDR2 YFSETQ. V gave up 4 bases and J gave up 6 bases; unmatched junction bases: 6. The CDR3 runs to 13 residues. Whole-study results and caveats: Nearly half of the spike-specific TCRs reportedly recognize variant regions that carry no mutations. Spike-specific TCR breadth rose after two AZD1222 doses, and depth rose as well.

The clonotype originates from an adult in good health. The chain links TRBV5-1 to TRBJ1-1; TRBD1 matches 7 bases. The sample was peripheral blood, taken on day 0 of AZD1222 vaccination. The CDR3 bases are TGCGCCAGCAGCCCACCCGGACAGGCTGAAGCTTTCTTT. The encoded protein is CASSPPGQAEAFF.